This TCR beta chain was identified during a study of cytomegalovirus exposure and HLA in healthy donors (dated by TCRdb to between 2016 and 2019). In the study overall: An earlier analysis of approximately 640 of the donors reported approximately 270 Gb of sequence data and some 120 million unique TCR beta sequences from 150 million to 200 million T cells. Roughly 310 gigabases of sequencing data and around 87 million unique TCR sequences were included in an early release covering several hundred HLA-typed donors. Of the approximately 400 genotyped donors, roughly 85% fell in the genetic ancestry cluster associated with self-reported Caucasian donors. The aim of the study was to test whether cataloging public T cell receptors could identify signatures of past pathogen exposure. Using immunosequencing, the study profiled T cell repertoires from about 650 subjects and related those repertoires to cytomegalovirus serostatus. Besides the first cohort of around 700 subjects, a separate validation cohort made up of 120 different subjects was used. The study combined high-throughput TCR immunosequencing, statistical association of individual TCRs with disease status, and machine learning to predict cytomegalovirus infection status. In a later analysis, previously published TCR beta repertoires from some 640 donors were re-analyzed and high-resolution HLA genotyping was added so that TCR occurrence patterns could be studied. In the later analysis, no new phenotypic data were used to find candidate immune exposures; instead, reliance was placed on TCR beta sequences and their occurrence across donors. An earlier analysis of some 500 of the donors applied high-throughput TCR beta sequencing to assess whether each TCR beta V gene segment acted as functional or pseudogenic. Donor age, sex, ethnicity and CMV serostatus were compiled together with the repertoire data. Genome-wide SNP genotypes for about three fifths of the roughly 670 donors were used in a later genetic analysis, which treated that subset as a discovery cohort. Every discovery cohort repertoire had been produced on one sequencing platform. HLA typing covered class I and class II loci at four-digit resolution. Typing coverage varied by locus: roughly 620-640 donors for A, B, C, DRB1 and DQB1; about 520 for DQA1; over 600 for DPA1; approximately 450 for DPB1. Because of strong linkage in the cohort, four or five DR-DQ haplotypes were treated as single units for association and clustering. On average, 235,054 unique TCR beta nucleotide sequences were sequenced per donor among some 430 genotyped donors of the cohort, with roughly 19% of those sequences being non-productive.

In total, about 650 healthy bone marrow donors made up the cohort. At the time of sampling, all cohort members were nominally healthy, though unrecorded immune exposures were likely present. The donor tested CMV seronegative and was one of the 352 seronegative cohort members. A peripheral blood sample was collected from each donor, and TCR beta sequencing was performed on peripheral blood mononuclear cells. Genomic DNA extraction from the blood cell samples was performed with the Qiagen DNeasy Blood Extraction Kit. What the work shows at the level of the full study, not this receptor alone: Compared with the 666-donor mean, donors in an Asian-associated ancestry cluster had fewer N-insertions in productive TCRs, according to a later genetic analysis. While some public TCRs were present in many individuals, most TCR sequences turned up only very rarely across donors. Presence/absence analyses assumed roughly uniform sequencing depth across donors, an assumption that may not hold. According to the authors, the approach could potentially be generalized to other disease states and immunological phenotypes. When HLA alleles, especially DR and DQ, strongly co-occurred, TCR associations were difficult to assign to individual alleles. In an earlier analysis of under 600 of the donors, most TCR beta V segments were observed in productive rearrangements about 87% or about 30% of the time, broadly matching IMGT annotations. In this cohort, only TCR beta chains were sequenced, and detectable features were limited by the absence of alpha or paired-chain data. Around 16 rarely observed V segments, including chromosome 9 orphons, were excluded from the earlier analysis of about 500 of the donors because counts were too low. A later analysis found that most CMV-associated TCR beta chains appeared HLA-restricted, with HLA associations seemingly driven largely by CMV exposure. The 87-base-pair reads could not distinguish some IMGT-functional V segments, including TRBV6-2 and TRBV6-3, so those segments were excluded. A cluster of highly shared sequence variants was judged likely to be a technical artifact of the sequencing pipeline. In a later analysis, HLA-associated TCR beta chains showed more clonal expansion and lower generation probabilities than non-associated chains that were equally common. Because HLA typing was unavailable for some donors at each locus, only the typed subset was used in association tests. The study listed 170 or so TCR beta chains as associated with cytomegalovirus. A further reported finding was that TCR beta sequences accurately predicted the HLA-A and HLA-B alleles for most subjects in the first cohort. A few of the identified cytomegalovirus-associated TCR beta chains were confirmed in vitro to be specific for cytomegalovirus antigens. According to a later analysis, TCR association rates differed among HLA loci, with DRB1 alleles showing the most associated TCRs and HLA-C alleles showing the fewest. Linkage disequilibrium might explain the correlated functional status among segregating V segments, but an unknown experimental factor could not be excluded. In both the original and validation cohorts, the classifier was reported to diagnose cytomegalovirus status with high specificity and sensitivity. Immune exposure information for the cohort was limited to CMV serostatus. Specific HLA alleles were associated with 15,000 to 20,000 TCR beta sequences at a false discovery rate of 0.05 in a later analysis. In a later genetic analysis, a missense DCLRE1C variant was associated with V-gene and J-gene trimming of TCR beta chains, and the association was replicated in an independent cohort. In a later analysis, several top co-occurrence clusters were reported to appear linked to parvovirus B19, influenza, CMV and Epstein-Barr virus.

Notes on this clone: The specificity of this receptor is unknown. The record has no base qualities; no much larger clone is one base away.

Deletion took 6 bases off V and 2 bases off J, with a span of 19 bases between the germline ends. The CDR3, cysteine through phenylalanine, is 16 amino acids long. Of the read, only the CDR3 DNA is kept; its 48 bases are in frame from base 1. CDR1 ENHRY and CDR2 SYGVKD were looked up in the germline V gene. To prepare the library, the immunoSEQ multiplex PCR assay was applied. For the multiplex PCR, a mixture combining 60 forward primers for TCR Vbeta segments and 13 reverse primers for TCR Jbeta segments was used. Amplification of the CDR3 region of rearranged TCR beta genes was performed with a multiplex PCR assay on genomic DNA. On the Illumina HiSeq System, the amplified TCR beta libraries were sequenced as 87-base-pair reads. As for the original processing: A later analysis counted tens of millions of unique TCR beta chains across the 666 repertoires, and approximately 11 million of these chains were shared by at least two donors. Raw reads were error-corrected and collapsed into unique sequences with a nearest-neighbor algorithm that merged closely related sequences to remove PCR and sequencing errors. CDR3 sequences were aligned to IMGT reference sequences to assign V, D and J gene segments. For a sequence to be retained, a match of at least six nucleotides was required to both a V gene segment and a J gene segment. Rearrangements were classified as productive when the CDR3 lacked stop codons and remained in frame with V and J, and all other rearrangements were classified as non-productive. CDR3 was defined by IMGT convention, running from the second conserved V-encoded cysteine to the conserved J-encoded phenylalanine. In an earlier analysis of roughly 580 of the donors, sequences lacking an unambiguous match to a single V gene segment were excluded. An earlier analysis of fewer than 750 of the donors called V segments functional above 56.7% productive rearrangements and segregating when the between-donor standard deviation exceeded 5%. A statistical classification framework was built to diagnose cytomegalovirus status from the catalog of TCR beta chain sequences. In a later analysis, V and J genes were assigned by comparing TCR nucleotide sequences against IMGT/GENE-DB human TR gene sequences. A later analysis assigned CDR3 sequences and most-parsimonious VDJ recombination scenarios with the TCRdist pipeline. In a later analysis, each TCR beta chain was defined by its CDR3 amino acid sequence together with its V-gene family, and reads lacking a unique V-gene family were excluded. To address suspected cross-contamination and a sequencing artifact, a later analysis removed roughly 580 highly shared, low-generation-probability nucleotide sequences. In a later analysis, a clonal expansion index for each public chain was calculated from normalized within-repertoire ranks of inferred template counts. A later analysis computed generation probabilities with a VDJ recombination model fitted to out-of-frame rearrangements, and checked the results against IGoR. In a later analysis, hypergeometric tests were used to score TCR-TCR, TCR-HLA and TCR-CMV co-occurrence, with a repertoire-size bias correction applied to TCR pairs. To estimate false discovery rates, a later analysis permuted the HLA or CMV assignments 20 times. In a later analysis, co-occurring TCRs were grouped with DBSCAN, and TCRdist sequence similarity was added when clustering was performed within HLA-allele-positive subsets. Repertoires with fewer than 30,000 or more than 120,000 public chains were left out of co-occurrence clustering, as were a handful of repertoires with anomalous nucleotide sharing. Drawn from immuneACCESS, this table holds only the in-frame rearrangements with V and J called that TCRdb kept. Clones are partly lost; checked studies trace under half to an unresolved V gene and leave the rest unexplained. V, J and clone size reflect that table, while D and trimming were determined from the DNA. This sample is represented by roughly 110,000 clones; 73% of them were singletons. Approximately 0.9% of the sample comes from the top ten.

This TCR was recovered from a woman in her twenties or thirties in good health and CMV-seronegative. The sequence links TRBV10-3 to TRBJ1-1; no confident D gene assignment can be made. Sequences were obtained from PBMCs. The DNA sequence is as follows: TGTGCCATCAGCATTGCCATGACAAGGTTAAACACTGAAGCTTTCTTT. It translates as CAISIAMTRLNTEAFF.